The subject of this entry is one T cell receptor (beta chain). The data originate from a study of early stage breast cancer tumors. For the study at large: ER+/PR+/HER2- status applied to about 70% of the 16 invasive breast tumors. The ER+/PR+/HER2- tumors included about 8 ductal and four lobular carcinomas.

The germline CDR1 and CDR2 sequences are KGHSH and LQKENI. V was pared by 3 bases and J by 2 bases, with 11 bases between. The CDR3 spans 15 residues. The assay was immunoSEQ multiplex PCR, and TCRdb's table has in-frame clones only and misses some. The sample holds 30,000 to 40,000 clones, around 68% seen once. Sequenced: blood. The sequence derives from a person between 60 and 70 years old with breast cancer. The chain links TRBV18 to TRBJ2-1; possible D gene TRBD1, 6 bases. The CDR3 DNA reads as TGTGCCAGCTCACCCCCGGGACATACCTACAATGAGCAGTTCTTC. Its translation: CASSPPGHTYNEQFF.